The entry below gives a single T cell receptor (beta chain) sequence along with its context. There are 16 residues in the CDR3. Germline V gene lookup returns CDR1 MNHNY and CDR2 SVGAGI (reference sequence). The V and J ends lost 0 bases and 7 bases, in that order; junction bases with no gene match: 7. The source of the sample is a study of identical twins. TCRdb used MiXCR to reprocess the 5' RACE reads, holding one entry per CDR3 protein. The sample shows approximately 1.8 million distinct CDR3 sequences, about 32% of them seen only once. What was sequenced was cord blood. V gene TRBV6-6 combines with J gene TRBJ2-3, with 10 bases fitting TRBD2. This TCR was sampled from a newborn girl in good health. CDR3 protein: CASSYSASGGPHTQYF. The CDR3 DNA reads as TGTGCCAGCAGTTACTCGGCTAGCGGGGGCCCACATACGCAGTATTTT.